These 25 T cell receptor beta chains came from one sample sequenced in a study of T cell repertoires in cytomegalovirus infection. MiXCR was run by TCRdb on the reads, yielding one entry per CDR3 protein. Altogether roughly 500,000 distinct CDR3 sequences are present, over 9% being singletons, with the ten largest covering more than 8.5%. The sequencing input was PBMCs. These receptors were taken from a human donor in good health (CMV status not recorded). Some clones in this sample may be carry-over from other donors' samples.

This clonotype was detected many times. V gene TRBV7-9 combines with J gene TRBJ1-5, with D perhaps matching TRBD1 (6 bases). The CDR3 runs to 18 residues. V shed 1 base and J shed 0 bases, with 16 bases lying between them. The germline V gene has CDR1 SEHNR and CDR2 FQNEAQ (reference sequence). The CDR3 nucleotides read TGTGCCAGCAGCTTAGATGGAGGGGGAATCGATAGCAATCAGCCCCAGCATTTT. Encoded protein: CASSLDGGGIDSNQPQHF.

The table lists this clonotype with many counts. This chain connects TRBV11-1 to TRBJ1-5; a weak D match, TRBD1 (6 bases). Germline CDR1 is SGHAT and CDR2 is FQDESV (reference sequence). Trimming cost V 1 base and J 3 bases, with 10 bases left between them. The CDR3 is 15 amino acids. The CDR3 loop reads CASSLDGQHNQPQHF. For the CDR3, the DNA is TGTGCCAGCAGCTTAGATGGACAGCACAATCAGCCCCAGCATTTT. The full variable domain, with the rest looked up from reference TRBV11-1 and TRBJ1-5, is EAEVAQSPRYKITEKSQAVAFWCDPISGHATLYWYRQILGQGPELLVQFQDESVVDDSQLPKDRFSAERLKGVDSTLKIQPAELGDSAMYLCASSLDGQHNQPQHFGDGTRLSIL.

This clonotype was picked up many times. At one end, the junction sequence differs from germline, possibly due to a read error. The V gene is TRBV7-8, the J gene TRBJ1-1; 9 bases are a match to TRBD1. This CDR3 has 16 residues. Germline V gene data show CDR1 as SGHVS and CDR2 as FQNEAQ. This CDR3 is CASSLGGTGLNTEAFF. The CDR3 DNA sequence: TGTGCCAGCAGTTTAGGAGGGACAGGGTTGAACACTGAAGCTTTCTTT.

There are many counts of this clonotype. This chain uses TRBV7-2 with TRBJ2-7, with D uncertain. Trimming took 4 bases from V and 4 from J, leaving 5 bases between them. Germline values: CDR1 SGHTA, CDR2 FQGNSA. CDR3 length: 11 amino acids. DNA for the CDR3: TGTGCCAGCAGCTCTAAGTACGAGCAGTACTTC. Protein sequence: CASSSKYEQYF. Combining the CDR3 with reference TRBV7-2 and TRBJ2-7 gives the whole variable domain GAGVSQSPSNKVTEKGKDVELRCDPISGHTALYWYRQSLGQGLEFLIYFQGNSAPDKSGLPSDRFSAERTGGSVSTLTIQRTQQEDSAVYLCASSSKYEQYFGPGTRLTVT.

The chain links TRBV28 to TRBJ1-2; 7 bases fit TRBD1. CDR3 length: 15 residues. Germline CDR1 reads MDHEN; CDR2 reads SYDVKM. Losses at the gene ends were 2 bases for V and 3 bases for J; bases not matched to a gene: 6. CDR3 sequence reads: CASSLGTGVDYGYTF. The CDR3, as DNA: TGTGCCAGCAGTTTAGGAACAGGGGTGGACTATGGCTACACCTTC.

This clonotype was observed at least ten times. The CDR3 region has the DNA TGTGCCAGCAGCTCCCCCAGCGGGGAATCCTACGAGCAGTACTTC. It codes for CASSSPSGESYEQYF. This rearrangement joins TRBV7-9 to TRBJ2-7, with 7 bases aligning to TRBD2. V was pared by 4 bases and J by 1 base, with 7 bases of the junction left unmatched. This CDR3 has 15 amino acids. Germline V gene data show CDR1 as SEHNR and CDR2 as FQNEAQ (reference sequence).

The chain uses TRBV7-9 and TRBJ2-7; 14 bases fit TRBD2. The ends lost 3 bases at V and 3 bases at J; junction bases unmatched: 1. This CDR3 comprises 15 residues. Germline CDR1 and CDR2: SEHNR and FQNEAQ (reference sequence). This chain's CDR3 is CASSFGTSGGYEQYF. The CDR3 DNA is TGTGCCAGCAGCTTTGGGACTAGCGGGGGCTACGAGCAGTACTTC.

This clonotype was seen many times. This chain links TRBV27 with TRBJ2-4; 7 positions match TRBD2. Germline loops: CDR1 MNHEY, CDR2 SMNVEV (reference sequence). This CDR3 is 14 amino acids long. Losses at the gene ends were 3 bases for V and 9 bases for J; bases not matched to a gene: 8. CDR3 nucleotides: TGTGCCAGCAGTTTCCGGGGGGTAGCCGGCATTCAGTACTTC. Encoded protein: CASSFRGVAGIQYF.

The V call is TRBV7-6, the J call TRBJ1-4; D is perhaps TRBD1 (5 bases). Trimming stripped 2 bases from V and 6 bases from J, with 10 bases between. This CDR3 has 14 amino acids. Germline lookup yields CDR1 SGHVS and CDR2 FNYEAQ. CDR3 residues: CASSLRAGDEKLFF. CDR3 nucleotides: TGTGCCAGCAGCTTAAGGGCGGGGGATGAAAAACTGTTTTTT.

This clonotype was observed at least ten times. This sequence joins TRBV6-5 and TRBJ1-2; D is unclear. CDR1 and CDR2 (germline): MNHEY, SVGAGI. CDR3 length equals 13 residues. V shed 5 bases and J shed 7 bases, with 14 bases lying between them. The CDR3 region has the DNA TGTGCCAGCAGTCCCCCCGACCTGGGTGGCTACACCTTC. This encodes CASSPPDLGGYTF.

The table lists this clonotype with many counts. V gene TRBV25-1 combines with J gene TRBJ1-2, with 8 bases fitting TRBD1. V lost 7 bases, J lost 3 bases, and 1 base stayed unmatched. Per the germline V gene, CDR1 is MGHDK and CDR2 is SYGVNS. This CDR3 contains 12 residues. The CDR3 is CASKQGDYGYTF. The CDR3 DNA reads TGTGCCAGCAAACAGGGGGACTATGGCTACACCTTC.

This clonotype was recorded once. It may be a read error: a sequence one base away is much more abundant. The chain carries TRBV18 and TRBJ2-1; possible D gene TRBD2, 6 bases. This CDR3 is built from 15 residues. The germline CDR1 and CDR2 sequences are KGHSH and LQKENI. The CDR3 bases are TGTGCCAGCTCACCACTGACTAGTTCCTACAATGTGCAGTTCTTC. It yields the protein CASSPLTSSYNVQFF.

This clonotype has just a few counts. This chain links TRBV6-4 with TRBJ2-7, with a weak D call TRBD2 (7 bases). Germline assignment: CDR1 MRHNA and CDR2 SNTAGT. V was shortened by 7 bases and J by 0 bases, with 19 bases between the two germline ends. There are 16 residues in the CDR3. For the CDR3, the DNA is TGTGCCAGCAACCCAAACCGGGGGGCCTCCTCCTACGAGCAGTACTTC. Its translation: CASNPNRGASSYEQYF.

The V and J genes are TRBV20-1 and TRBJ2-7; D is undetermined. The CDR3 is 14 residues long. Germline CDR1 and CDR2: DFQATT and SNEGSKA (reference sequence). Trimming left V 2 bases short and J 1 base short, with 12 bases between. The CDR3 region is CSARPRSTSYEQYF. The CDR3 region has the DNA TGCAGTGCTAGACCGCGCTCGACGTCCTACGAGCAGTACTTC.

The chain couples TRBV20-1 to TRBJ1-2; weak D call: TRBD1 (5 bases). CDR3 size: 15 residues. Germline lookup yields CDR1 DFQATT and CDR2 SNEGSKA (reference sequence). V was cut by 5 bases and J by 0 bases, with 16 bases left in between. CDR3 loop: CSASKPGTANYGYTF. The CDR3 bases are TGCAGTGCTTCGAAACCCGGGACGGCTAACTATGGCTACACCTTC.

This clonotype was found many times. This CDR3 is CASSDSLGRPYNEQFF. The CDR3 DNA reads TGTGCCAGCAGTGATTCGTTAGGGCGACCCTACAATGAGCAGTTCTTC. The chain links TRBV6-1 to TRBJ2-1; no clear D gene. Per germline, CDR1 MNHNS and CDR2 SASEGT. V lost 3 bases to trimming and J lost 2 bases, with 14 bases between them. The CDR3 consists of 16 residues.

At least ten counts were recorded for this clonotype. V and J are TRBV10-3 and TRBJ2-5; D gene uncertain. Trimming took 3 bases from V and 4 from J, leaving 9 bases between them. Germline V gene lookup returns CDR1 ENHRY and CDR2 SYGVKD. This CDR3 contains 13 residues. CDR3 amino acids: CAISDSHLETQYF. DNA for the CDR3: TGTGCCATCAGTGACTCACATCTAGAGACCCAGTACTTC.

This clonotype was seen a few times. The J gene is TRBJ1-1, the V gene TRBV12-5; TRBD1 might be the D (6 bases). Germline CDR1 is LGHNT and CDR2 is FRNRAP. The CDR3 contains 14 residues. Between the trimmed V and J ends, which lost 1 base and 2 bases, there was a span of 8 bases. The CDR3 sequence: CASGLDRVNTEAFF. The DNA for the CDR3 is TGTGCTAGTGGTTTGGACAGGGTAAACACTGAAGCTTTCTTT.

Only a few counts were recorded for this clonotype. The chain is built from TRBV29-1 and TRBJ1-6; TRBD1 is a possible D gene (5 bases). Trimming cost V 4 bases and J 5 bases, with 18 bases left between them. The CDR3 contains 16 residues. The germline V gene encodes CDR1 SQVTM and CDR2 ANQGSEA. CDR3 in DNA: TGCAGCGTTGGCGGACACTTTCTGTTCCATAATTCACCCCTCCACTTT. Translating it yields CSVGGHFLFHNSPLHF.

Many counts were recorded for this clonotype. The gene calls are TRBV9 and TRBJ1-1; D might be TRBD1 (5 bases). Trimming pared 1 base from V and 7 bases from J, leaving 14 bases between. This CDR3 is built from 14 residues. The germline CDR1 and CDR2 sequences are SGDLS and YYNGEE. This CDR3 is CASSVPDSEGEAFF. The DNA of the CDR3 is TGTGCCAGCAGCGTACCCGACAGCGAGGGTGAAGCTTTCTTT.

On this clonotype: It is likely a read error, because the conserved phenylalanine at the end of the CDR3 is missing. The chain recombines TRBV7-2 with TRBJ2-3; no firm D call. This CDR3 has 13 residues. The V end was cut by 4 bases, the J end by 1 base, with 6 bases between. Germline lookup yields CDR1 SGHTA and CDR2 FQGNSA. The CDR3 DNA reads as TGTGCCAGCAGCTCCCAAGGCACAGATACGCAGTATTAT. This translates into CASSSQGTDTQYY.

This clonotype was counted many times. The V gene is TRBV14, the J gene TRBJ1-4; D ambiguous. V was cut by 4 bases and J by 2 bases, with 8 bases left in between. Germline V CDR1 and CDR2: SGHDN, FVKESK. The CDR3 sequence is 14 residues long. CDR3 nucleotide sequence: TGTGCCAGCAGCCCACGACGGACTAATGAAAAACTGTTTTTT. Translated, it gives CASSPRRTNEKLFF.

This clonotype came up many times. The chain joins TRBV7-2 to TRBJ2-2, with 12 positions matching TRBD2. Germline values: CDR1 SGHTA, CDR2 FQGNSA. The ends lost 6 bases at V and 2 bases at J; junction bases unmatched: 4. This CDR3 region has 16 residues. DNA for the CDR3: TGTGCCAGCAGTTTGACTAGCGGGAGTAACACCGGGGAGCTGTTTTTT. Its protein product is CASSLTSGSNTGELFF.

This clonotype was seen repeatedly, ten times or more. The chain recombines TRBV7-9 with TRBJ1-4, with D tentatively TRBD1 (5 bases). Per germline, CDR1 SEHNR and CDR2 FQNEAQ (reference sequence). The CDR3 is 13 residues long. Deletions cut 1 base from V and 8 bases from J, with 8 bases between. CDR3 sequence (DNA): TGTGCCAGCAGCTTAGGGGGGTACGAAAAACTGTTTTTT. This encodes CASSLGGYEKLFF.

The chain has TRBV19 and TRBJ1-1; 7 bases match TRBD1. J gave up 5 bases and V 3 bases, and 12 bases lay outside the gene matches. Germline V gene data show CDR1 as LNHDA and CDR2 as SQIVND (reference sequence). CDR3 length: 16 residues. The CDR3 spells CASSIGSGGGLTEAFF. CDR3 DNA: TGTGCCAGTAGTATTGGATCGGGAGGGGGCTTGACTGAAGCTTTCTTT.